This TCR beta chain was recorded in a study of PD-L1 blockade in urothelial cancer. Turning to the study itself: Atezolizumab was started by patients in the mid-2010s at 1,200 mg intravenously every 3 weeks. T cell content in blood samples showed a median of about 140,000. Blood analysis took place 3 weeks (second dose) and 6 weeks after treatment start.

What went into each PCR as a spike was synthetic TCR analog templates. Profiled with immunoSEQ multiplex PCR; TCRdb holds only in-frame clones, not every one. This sample has around 45,000 clones, with roughly 85% found just once. Time point indicated: peripheral blood 6 weeks after treatment start. The V gene end was trimmed by 11 bases and the J gene end by 5 bases; junction bases not matched to a gene: 14. CDR1 is MDHEN and CDR2 is SYDVKM in the germline V gene. The CDR3 runs 14 residues. The chain links TRBV28 to TRBJ2-7; 8 nucleotides align to TRBD1. The input for sequencing was PBMCs, taken around atezolizumab (anti-PD-L1) treatment. The sequence was obtained from a man aged 55 to 70 with urothelial cancer. CDR3: CASNTQGVRNEQYF. CDR3 sequence (DNA): TGTGCCTCAAACACACAGGGGGTCCGAAACGAGCAGTACTTC.